The clone carrying this TCR beta chain was seen a few times. V was trimmed by 3 bases and J by 4 bases, leaving 13 bases between them. This CDR3 region has 13 residues. Germline CDR1 reads SQVTM; CDR2 reads ANQGSEA. The data derive from a study of T cells in Graves' hyperthyroidism and ophthalmopathy. Amplification targeted TCR beta CDR3 regions from RNA transcripts. Using the HTBI primer set, a first-round RT-PCR was run on the TCR CDR3. From the multiplex PCR reads, TCRdb called clonotypes with MiXCR, one entry per CDR3 protein. The sample lists 550,000 to 800,000 distinct CDR3 sequences; approximately 15% were seen once.

The TCR sequence derives from a man aged 50-59 years with Graves' hyperthyroidism. The specimen sequenced was blood. The chain links TRBV29-1 to TRBJ2-7, with unresolved D. CDR3 sequence (DNA): TGCAGCGTTGATTCCCCTTTGTGGTACGAGCAGTACTTC. Translating it yields CSVDSPLWYEQYF.